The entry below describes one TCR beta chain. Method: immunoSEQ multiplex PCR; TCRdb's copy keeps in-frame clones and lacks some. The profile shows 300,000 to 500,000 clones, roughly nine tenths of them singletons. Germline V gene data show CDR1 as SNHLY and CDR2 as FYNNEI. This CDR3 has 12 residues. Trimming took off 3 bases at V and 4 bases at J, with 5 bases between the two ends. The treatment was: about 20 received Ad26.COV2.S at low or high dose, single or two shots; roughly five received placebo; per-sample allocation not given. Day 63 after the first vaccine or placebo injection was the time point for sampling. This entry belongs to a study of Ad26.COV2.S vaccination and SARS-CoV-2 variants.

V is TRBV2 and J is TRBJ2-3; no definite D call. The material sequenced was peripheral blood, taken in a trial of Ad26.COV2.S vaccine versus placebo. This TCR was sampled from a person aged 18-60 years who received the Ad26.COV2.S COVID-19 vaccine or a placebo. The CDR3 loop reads CASSEWSDTQYF. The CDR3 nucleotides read TGTGCCAGCAGTGAGTGGTCAGATACGCAGTATTTT.